The subject of this entry is one T cell receptor beta chain. Its target is not known. The sample originates from a study of beta chain features in type 1 diabetes. Across the study: Healthy donors, compared against patients, showed similar age, gender and cell yields. Overall study results and limits: In these data, an HLA type influence on TCRB rearrangement remained unresolved. TCRB CDR3s were moderately but significantly shorter in Type 1 diabetes patients in all four CD4+ subsets.

The V gene's germline CDR1 is LNHNV and CDR2 YYDKDF (reference sequence). The CDR3 covers 14 residues. V shed 5 bases and J 4 bases; nucleotides not matched to a gene: 5. Expressed TCRB transcripts were sequenced because the isolated RNA had all been reverse transcribed beforehand. Sequenced by immunoSEQ multiplex PCR; TCRdb stores in-frame clones only, minus some. Altogether 450,000 to 550,000 clones are present, about 29% being singletons, with the ten largest covering around 0.065%. This chain uses TRBV15 with TRBJ2-3, with 8 positions matching TRBD2. This sequence originates from a man aged 18 to 29 in good health. Input material: naive CD4+ T cells from blood. The CDR3 loop reads CATSGQTSADTQYF. Written as DNA, the CDR3 is TGTGCCACCAGCGGCCAGACTAGCGCAGATACGCAGTATTTT.